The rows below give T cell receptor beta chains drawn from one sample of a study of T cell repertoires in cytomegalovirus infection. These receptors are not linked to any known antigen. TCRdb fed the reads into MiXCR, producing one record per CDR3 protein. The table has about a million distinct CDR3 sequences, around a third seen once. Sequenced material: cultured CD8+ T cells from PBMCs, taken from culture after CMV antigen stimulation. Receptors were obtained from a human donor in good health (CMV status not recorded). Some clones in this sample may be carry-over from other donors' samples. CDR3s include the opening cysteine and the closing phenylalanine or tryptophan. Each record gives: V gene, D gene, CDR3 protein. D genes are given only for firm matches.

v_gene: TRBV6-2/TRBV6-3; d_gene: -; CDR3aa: CASSFGEWGYGYTF
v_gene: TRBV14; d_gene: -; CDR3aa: CASSHLDFDGNEQFF
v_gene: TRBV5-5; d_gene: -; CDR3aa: CASTYRPSSGANVLTF
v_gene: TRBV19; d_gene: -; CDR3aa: CASSSLPQTVRTGELFF
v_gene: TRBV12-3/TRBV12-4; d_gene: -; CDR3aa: CASSPDSSPYNEQFF
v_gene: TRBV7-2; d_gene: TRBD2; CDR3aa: CASSPLVSGADNEQFF
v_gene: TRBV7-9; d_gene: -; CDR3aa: CASSFGGQDEQFF
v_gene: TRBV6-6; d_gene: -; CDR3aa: CASQGRGSGEQYF
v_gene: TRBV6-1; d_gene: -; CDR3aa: CASSARSATGELFF
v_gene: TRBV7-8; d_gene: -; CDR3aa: CASSENRAGNEQFF
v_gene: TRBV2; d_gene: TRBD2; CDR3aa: CASSLSSGAIEQYF
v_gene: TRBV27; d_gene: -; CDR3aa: CASSFGGAPINEKLFF
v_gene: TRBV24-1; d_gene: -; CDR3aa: CATSLGSNQPQHF
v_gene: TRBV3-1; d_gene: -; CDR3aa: CASSLGAFATNEKLFF
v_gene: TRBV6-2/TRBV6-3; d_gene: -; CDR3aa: CASSPADNQPQHF
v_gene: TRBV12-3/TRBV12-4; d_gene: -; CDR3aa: CASSLTFNYGYTF
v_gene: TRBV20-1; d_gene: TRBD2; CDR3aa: CSARGGGEGYEQYF
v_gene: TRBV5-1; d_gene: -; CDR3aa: CASSSTAINTEAFF
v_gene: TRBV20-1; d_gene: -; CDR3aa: CSARKVFSYEQYF
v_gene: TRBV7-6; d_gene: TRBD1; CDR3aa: CASRQGGLADTQYF
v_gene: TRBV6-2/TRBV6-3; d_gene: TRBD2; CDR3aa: CASSYSSLAGGWDEQFF
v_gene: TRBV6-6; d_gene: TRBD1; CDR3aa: CASSHTGTEVTDTQYF
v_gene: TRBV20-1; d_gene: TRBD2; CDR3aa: CSARASSGGAIGETQYF
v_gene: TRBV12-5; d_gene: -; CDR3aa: CASGFVGENYGYTF
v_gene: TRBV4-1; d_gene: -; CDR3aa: CASSNTINQPQHF
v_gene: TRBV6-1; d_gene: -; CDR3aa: CASSEEIGYNEQFF
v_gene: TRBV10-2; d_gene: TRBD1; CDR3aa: CASSEGTGYEAFF
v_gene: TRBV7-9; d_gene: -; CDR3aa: CASSPLILGAYQETQYF
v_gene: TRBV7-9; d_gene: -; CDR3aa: CASSLREGTGPLSGANVLTF
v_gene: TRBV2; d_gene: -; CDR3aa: CATRGRRNEQFF
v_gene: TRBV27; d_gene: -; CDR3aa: CASSLTVGGNQPQHF
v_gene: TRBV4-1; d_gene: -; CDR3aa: CASSQQGLPHGYTF
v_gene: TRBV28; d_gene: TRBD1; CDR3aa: CASSRTGVEQPQHF
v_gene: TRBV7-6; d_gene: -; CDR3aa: CASSTSAPNTEAFF
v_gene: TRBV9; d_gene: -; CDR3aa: CASSVGNLPGNQPQHF
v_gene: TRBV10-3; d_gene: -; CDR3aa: CASFRGARGFPEAFF
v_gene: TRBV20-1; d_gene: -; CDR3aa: CSARDGGSFNEQFF
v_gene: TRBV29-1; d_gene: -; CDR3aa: CSVDDSTKAFF
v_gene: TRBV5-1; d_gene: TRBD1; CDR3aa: CASSFFTGATFDTQYF
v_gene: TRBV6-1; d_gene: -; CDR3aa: CASRISQGPYEQYF